Below, 18 T cell receptor beta chains from the same sample are listed, as sequenced in a study of blood T cell repertoires in COVID-19. TCRdb's table, derived via immunoSEQ multiplex PCR, lists solely in-frame clones and lacks some. The table has approximately 150,000 clones, around three quarters seen once; the top ten hold roughly 8.7%. The specimen sequenced was peripheral blood. The receptor set was obtained from a man in his forties or fifties with active or convalescent COVID-19.

A single count supports this clone. This chain links TRBV29-1 with TRBJ2-2, with D possibly matching TRBD1 (6 bases). Trimming pared 4 bases from V and 5 bases from J, leaving 11 bases between. The germline V gene encodes CDR1 SQVTM and CDR2 ANQGSEA. The CDR3 sequence is 13 residues long. In DNA, the CDR3 is TGCAGCGTTGTACAGGGAGAGACCGGGGAGCTGTTTTTT. Translation gives CSVVQGETGELFF.

This chain connects TRBV7-9 to TRBJ1-1; D perhaps matches TRBD1 (5 bases). Germline CDR1 reads SEHNR; CDR2 reads FQNEAQ (reference sequence). Trimming stripped 2 bases from V and 6 bases from J, with 13 bases between. CDR3 length equals 14 residues. In nucleotides, the CDR3 is TGTGCCAGCAGCTTATCCGGGGGAAACCCTGAAGCTTTCTTT. It translates to CASSLSGGNPEAFF.

The J gene is TRBJ2-1, the V gene TRBV5-1, with D maybe TRBD2 (6 bases). The CDR3 is made up of 15 amino acids. From germline, CDR1 is SGHRS and CDR2 YFSETQ. The ends were cut back, 4 bases at V and 0 bases at J, with 11 bases in the middle. The CDR3 loop reads CASSPGLSSYNEQFF. CDR3 sequence (DNA): TGCGCCAGCAGCCCCGGACTATCCTCCTACAATGAGCAGTTCTTC.

The chain couples TRBV19 to TRBJ1-6, with 7 positions matching TRBD1. The CDR3 extends over 14 amino acids. Trimming took 6 bases from V and 10 from J; bases not matched to a gene: 9. CDR1 and CDR2 from the germline V gene are LNHDA and SQIVND (reference sequence). CDR3 sequence: CASSQGQPVSPLHF. CDR3 DNA sequence: TGTGCCAGTAGCCAGGGACAGCCTGTATCACCCCTCCACTTT.

The V call is TRBV7-9, the J call TRBJ1-1; weak D call: TRBD1 (5 bases). Trimming removed 2 bases from V and 6 bases from J, with 10 bases in between. CDR1 is SEHNR and CDR2 is FQNEAQ in the germline V gene (reference sequence). The CDR3 is 13 residues long. The CDR3 region is CASSLSGNPEAFF. CDR3 DNA: TGTGCCAGCAGCTTATCAGGGAATCCTGAAGCTTTCTTT.

The V and J genes are TRBV25-1 and TRBJ1-4; D is undetermined. V lost 6 bases, J lost 7 bases, and 15 bases lay in between. This CDR3 is 14 amino acids long. Germline CDR1 and CDR2: MGHDK and SYGVNS. CDR3 DNA: TGTGCCAGCAGGGCGCGGGATGGTGGTGAAAAACTGTTTTTT. Translating it yields CASRARDGGEKLFF.

J is TRBJ1-1 and V is TRBV19; no clear D. V dropped 5 bases and J dropped 0 bases, with 13 bases sitting between them. This CDR3 comprises 15 residues. Germline V CDR1 and CDR2: LNHDA, SQIVND (reference sequence). The CDR3 nucleotides are TGTGCCAGTAGTTTTAACATGTTCATGAACACTGAAGCTTTCTTT. Translation gives CASSFNMFMNTEAFF.

The rearrangement uses TRBV18 and TRBJ2-2; 7 nucleotides align to TRBD1. The trim removed 5 bases at V and 6 bases at J, leaving 6 bases unmatched. The CDR3 has 14 residues. Germline-derived CDR1 and CDR2 are KGHSH and LQKENI. The CDR3 coding sequence is TGTGCCAGCTCAAGGGGGCATATGGCCGGGGAGCTGTTTTTT. It encodes CASSRGHMAGELFF.

CDR3 protein: CATQRDRSYEQYF. The CDR3 DNA follows: TGTGCCACTCAAAGGGACAGATCCTACGAGCAGTACTTC. The chain recombines TRBV10-3 with TRBJ2-7, with TRBD1 identical over 7 bases. The CDR3 extends over 13 amino acids. Germline lookup yields CDR1 ENHRY and CDR2 SYGVKD. V shed 10 bases and J 1 base; nucleotides not matched to a gene: 7.

The CDR3 bases are TGTGCCAGCAGACTTACTAGCGGGAGTAGGGACAATGAGCAGTTCTTC. Protein: CASRLTSGSRDNEQFF. J is TRBJ2-1 and V is TRBV6-4; TRBD2 matches at 11 bases. The V gene's germline CDR1 is MRHNA and CDR2 SNTAGT. V dropped 6 bases and J dropped 5; count of bases not matched to a gene: 9. The CDR3 is made up of 16 amino acids.

V gene TRBV7-9 combines with J gene TRBJ2-3; 14 bases are shared with TRBD2. This CDR3 has 18 residues. Germline V CDR1 and CDR2: SEHNR, FQNEAQ (reference sequence). V was clipped by 4 bases and J by 3 bases; unmatched bases: 9. The CDR3 sequence: CASSSGTSGSRGTDTQYF. The DNA of the CDR3 is TGTGCCAGCAGCTCCGGGACTAGCGGGAGTCGGGGGACAGATACGCAGTATTTT.

The chain employs TRBV28 and TRBJ1-4; D might be TRBD1 (5 bases). CDR1 and CDR2 from the germline V gene are MDHEN and SYDVKM. V lost 8 bases to trimming and J lost 10 bases, with 17 bases between them. The length of the CDR3 is 13 residues. Here the CDR3 reads CASVTRDLGKLFF. In DNA, the CDR3 is TGTGCCAGCGTAACCCGGGACTTGGGAAAACTGTTTTTT.

The CDR3 protein is CASTHGLARGGANVLTF. The CDR3 bases are TGTGCCAGCACACACGGACTCGCCAGAGGGGGGGCCAACGTCCTGACTTTC. The V gene is TRBV27, the J gene TRBJ2-6, with D possibly matching TRBD2 (5 bases). V was trimmed by 7 bases and J by 4 bases, leaving 20 bases between them. Per germline, CDR1 MNHEY and CDR2 SMNVEV (reference sequence). The CDR3 totals 17 residues.

This rearrangement joins TRBV2 to TRBJ2-7; D is perhaps TRBD2 (5 bases). The germline CDR1 and CDR2 sequences are SNHLY and FYNNEI. The CDR3 has 17 amino acids. V was shortened by 6 bases and J by 0 bases, with 21 bases between the two germline ends. The CDR3 DNA follows: TGTGCCAGCAGCCACCTAAAAACTAGTCCCAGCTCCTACGAGCAGTACTTC. Translating it yields CASSHLKTSPSSYEQYF.

The CDR3 DNA sequence: TGTGCCACCAGTGCCCTTGAGGGGGCTTCCTACAATGAGCAGTTCTTC. This gives the protein CATSALEGASYNEQFF. The rearrangement uses TRBV24-1 and TRBJ2-1; 7 nucleotides agree with TRBD1. The germline V gene encodes CDR1 KGHDR and CDR2 SFDVKD. V shed 5 bases, J shed 1 base, and the junction held 7 bases outside the gene matches. This CDR3 has 16 amino acids.

V gene TRBV29-1 combines with J gene TRBJ1-4; a possible D gene is TRBD1 (6 bases). V was cut by 3 bases and J by 8 bases, with 10 bases left in between. Germline V lookup: CDR1 SQVTM, CDR2 ANQGSEA. CDR3 length equals 12 residues. CDR3 coding DNA: TGCAGCGTTGAGGGGGCCGGGGAAAAACTGTTTTTT. Its protein is CSVEGAGEKLFF.

This chain uses TRBV28 with TRBJ2-7; the D gene is possibly TRBD1 (5 bases). Deletions cut 6 bases from V and 3 bases from J, with 9 bases between. In germline, CDR1 is MDHEN, CDR2 SYDVKM. The CDR3 runs to 12 residues. The CDR3: CASSPGNYEQYF. DNA of the CDR3: TGTGCCAGCAGCCCAGGGAACTACGAGCAGTACTTC.

The chain employs TRBV18 and TRBJ1-3, with 10 bases aligning to TRBD1. CDR1 is KGHSH and CDR2 is LQKENI in the germline V gene. V shed 3 bases and J 0 bases; nucleotides not matched to a gene: 2. This CDR3 spans 16 amino acids. CDR3 residues: CASSPGQGNSGNTIYF. DNA of the CDR3: TGTGCCAGCTCACCGGGACAGGGGAACTCTGGAAACACCATATATTTT.